The rows below give T cell receptor beta chains drawn from one sample of a study of blood T cells in healthy people across ages. TCRdb independently ran MiXCR on the 5' RACE reads; one entry per CDR3 protein. The sample has more than 1 million distinct CDR3 sequences; 40% to 50% are singletons. The sample taken for sequencing was blood. The origin of the receptors is a woman in her sixties in good health. Each CDR3 is given with its conserved first and last residue. Each record gives: D gene, V gene, clone size, J gene, CDR3 protein, CDR3 DNA. D genes are given only for firm matches. Some rows have no size entry. The others give once, few or many, or a class for an expanded clone.

D gene: .; V gene: TRBV9; clone size: few; J gene: TRBJ2-7; CDR3 protein: CASSPPNTYEQYF; CDR3 DNA: TGTGCCAGCAGCCCCCCAAACACCTACGAGCAGTACTTC
D gene: TRBD1; V gene: TRBV7-2; clone size: .; J gene: TRBJ2-3; CDR3 protein: CASSVSGQVQGEYF; CDR3 DNA: TGTGCCAGCAGCGTCTCCGGACAGGTCCAAGGAGAGTATTTT
D gene: TRBD2; V gene: TRBV2; clone size: few; J gene: TRBJ2-7; CDR3 protein: CATGLAGESSYEQYF; CDR3 DNA: TGTGCCACGGGACTAGCGGGAGAGAGCTCCTACGAGCAGTACTTC
D gene: .; V gene: TRBV28; clone size: .; J gene: TRBJ1-5; CDR3 protein: CASSTGNSGNQPQHF; CDR3 DNA: TGTGCCAGCAGCACAGGGAATAGCGGCAATCAGCCCCAGCATTTT
D gene: TRBD1; V gene: TRBV12-3/TRBV12-4; clone size: many; J gene: TRBJ2-7; CDR3 protein: CASSTGTGGYEQYF; CDR3 DNA: TGTGCCAGCAGTACCGGGACAGGGGGCTACGAGCAGTACTTC
D gene: .; V gene: TRBV30; clone size: once; J gene: TRBJ1-1; CDR3 protein: CAWSPGYTEAFF; CDR3 DNA: TGTGCCTGGAGTCCGGGGTACACTGAAGCTTTCTTT
D gene: TRBD2; V gene: TRBV14; clone size: .; J gene: TRBJ2-5; CDR3 protein: CASSQGLAGVRYNEQYF; CDR3 DNA: TGTGCCAGCAGCCAAGGGCTAGCGGGAGTCCGCTACAATGAGCAGTACTTC
D gene: TRBD2; V gene: TRBV28; clone size: .; J gene: TRBJ2-7; CDR3 protein: CASIALAGVSGEQYF; CDR3 DNA: TGTGCCAGCATTGCCCTAGCGGGAGTTTCGGGTGAGCAGTACTTC
D gene: .; V gene: TRBV19; clone size: .; J gene: TRBJ2-1; CDR3 protein: CASSIGSNNEQFF; CDR3 DNA: TGTGCCAGTAGTATAGGCAGTAACAATGAGCAGTTCTTC
D gene: .; V gene: TRBV9; clone size: few; J gene: TRBJ2-1; CDR3 protein: CASSDNVVRVGANEQFF; CDR3 DNA: TGTGCCAGCAGCGATAACGTGGTGCGGGTAGGCGCGAACGAGCAGTTCTTC
D gene: .; V gene: TRBV6-5; clone size: .; J gene: TRBJ2-7; CDR3 protein: CASSLEGEIDEQYF; CDR3 DNA: TGTGCCAGCAGCCTCGAGGGGGAAATAGACGAGCAGTACTTC
D gene: .; V gene: TRBV3-1; clone size: .; J gene: TRBJ2-7; CDR3 protein: CASSQVWGYEQYF; CDR3 DNA: TGTGCCAGCAGCCAAGTGTGGGGTTACGAGCAGTACTTC
D gene: .; V gene: TRBV7-9; clone size: .; J gene: TRBJ2-1; CDR3 protein: CASSLEGSDEQFF; CDR3 DNA: TGTGCCAGCAGCTTAGAGGGTAGCGATGAGCAGTTCTTC
D gene: .; V gene: TRBV7-8; clone size: .; J gene: TRBJ2-3; CDR3 protein: CASLARRNTDTQYF; CDR3 DNA: TGTGCCAGCCTGGCCCGGCGAAACACAGATACGCAGTATTTT
D gene: TRBD2; V gene: TRBV29-1; clone size: .; J gene: TRBJ2-5; CDR3 protein: CSVGGRADEQYF; CDR3 DNA: TGCAGCGTTGGCGGGAGGGCCGATGAGCAGTACTTC
D gene: TRBD2; V gene: TRBV19; clone size: .; J gene: TRBJ2-3; CDR3 protein: CASSIQAGGTDTQYF; CDR3 DNA: TGTGCCAGTAGTATCCAAGCGGGAGGGACAGATACGCAGTATTTT
D gene: .; V gene: TRBV29-1; clone size: .; J gene: TRBJ2-7; CDR3 protein: CSAEQSSYEQYF; CDR3 DNA: TGCAGCGCTGAACAGTCTTCCTACGAGCAGTACTTC
D gene: .; V gene: TRBV12-3/TRBV12-4; clone size: few; J gene: TRBJ2-7; CDR3 protein: CASRPRSLPYEQYF; CDR3 DNA: TGTGCCAGCAGGCCCAGGAGCCTTCCCTACGAGCAGTACTTC
D gene: .; V gene: TRBV6-5; clone size: .; J gene: TRBJ1-2; CDR3 protein: CASSYRAGGYTF; CDR3 DNA: TGTGCCAGCAGTTACAGGGCAGGAGGCTACACCTTC
D gene: .; V gene: TRBV15; clone size: .; J gene: TRBJ2-1; CDR3 protein: CATSRDPLGGGNEQFF; CDR3 DNA: TGTGCCACCAGCAGAGATCCCCTAGGTGGGGGCAATGAGCAGTTCTTC
D gene: .; V gene: TRBV7-9; clone size: .; J gene: TRBJ2-3; CDR3 protein: CASLFGGLSTDTQYF; CDR3 DNA: TGTGCCAGTTTGTTTGGAGGGTTAAGCACAGATACGCAGTATTTT
D gene: .; V gene: TRBV25-1; clone size: .; J gene: TRBJ1-6; CDR3 protein: CASSELSSPLHF; CDR3 DNA: TGTGCCAGCAGTGAATTGTCCTCACCCCTCCACTTT
D gene: TRBD1; V gene: TRBV10-3; clone size: .; J gene: TRBJ1-4; CDR3 protein: CAISESSGGMSEKLFF; CDR3 DNA: TGTGCCATCAGTGAGTCCTCAGGGGGCATGAGTGAAAAACTGTTTTTT
D gene: TRBD1; V gene: TRBV7-2; clone size: few; J gene: TRBJ1-6; CDR3 protein: CASSLRAGGFLGSYNSPLHF; CDR3 DNA: TGTGCCAGCAGCTTAAGGGCAGGGGGCTTCCTGGGCTCCTATAATTCACCCCTCCACTTT
D gene: TRBD2; V gene: TRBV24-1; clone size: .; J gene: TRBJ2-2; CDR3 protein: CATRASGDTGELFF; CDR3 DNA: TGTGCCACCAGGGCTAGCGGCGACACCGGGGAGCTGTTTTTT
D gene: TRBD2; V gene: TRBV5-1; clone size: .; J gene: TRBJ2-3; CDR3 protein: CASSPGLLAGGADTQYF; CDR3 DNA: TGCGCCAGCAGCCCCGGGCTATTAGCGGGAGGGGCAGATACGCAGTATTTT
D gene: TRBD2; V gene: TRBV12-3/TRBV12-4; clone size: .; J gene: TRBJ2-1; CDR3 protein: CASTPGLAGVFQFF; CDR3 DNA: TGTGCCAGCACCCCGGGACTAGCGGGAGTGTTCCAGTTCTTC
D gene: .; V gene: TRBV29-1; clone size: few; J gene: TRBJ2-3; CDR3 protein: CSVSTGMGTDTQYF; CDR3 DNA: TGCAGCGTTTCGACAGGCATGGGCACAGATACGCAGTATTTT
D gene: .; V gene: TRBV7-2; clone size: .; J gene: TRBJ2-1; CDR3 protein: CASSFAVNEQFF; CDR3 DNA: TGTGCCAGCAGCTTTGCCGTGAATGAGCAGTTCTTC
D gene: .; V gene: TRBV2; clone size: .; J gene: TRBJ2-1; CDR3 protein: CASSVRDRTFNEQFF; CDR3 DNA: TGTGCCAGCAGTGTACGTGACAGGACATTCAATGAGCAGTTCTTC
D gene: .; V gene: TRBV12-3/TRBV12-4; clone size: .; J gene: TRBJ1-2; CDR3 protein: CASSLARRNYGYTF; CDR3 DNA: TGTGCCAGCAGTTTGGCTAGGCGTAACTATGGCTACACCTTC
D gene: TRBD1; V gene: TRBV6-6; clone size: .; J gene: TRBJ2-1; CDR3 protein: CASSKQTGTGLNEQFF; CDR3 DNA: TGTGCCAGCAGTAAACAAACCGGGACAGGTTTAAATGAGCAGTTCTTC
D gene: .; V gene: TRBV27; clone size: .; J gene: TRBJ2-7; CDR3 protein: CASSFKRRDDEQYF; CDR3 DNA: TGTGCCAGCAGTTTTAAGCGACGGGACGACGAGCAGTACTTC
D gene: .; V gene: TRBV29-1; clone size: .; J gene: TRBJ2-7; CDR3 protein: CSVRTVNSYEQYF; CDR3 DNA: TGCAGCGTCCGGACAGTCAACTCCTACGAGCAGTACTTC
D gene: .; V gene: TRBV7-9; clone size: .; J gene: TRBJ2-1; CDR3 protein: CASSLGSSGTVQFF; CDR3 DNA: TGTGCCAGCAGCTTAGGTAGTAGCGGGACAGTTCAGTTCTTC
D gene: .; V gene: TRBV7-9; clone size: few; J gene: TRBJ2-3; CDR3 protein: CASSPPRDTQYF; CDR3 DNA: TGTGCCAGCAGCCCCCCCCGGGATACGCAGTATTTT
D gene: .; V gene: TRBV20-1; clone size: few; J gene: TRBJ2-7; CDR3 protein: CSAHGTYQYF; CDR3 DNA: TGCAGTGCTCACGGGACCTATCAGTACTTC
D gene: .; V gene: TRBV5-1; clone size: .; J gene: TRBJ2-5; CDR3 protein: CASSWVGQGQETQYF; CDR3 DNA: TGCGCCAGCAGCTGGGTTGGGCAGGGGCAAGAGACCCAGTACTTC
D gene: TRBD1; V gene: TRBV5-1; clone size: .; J gene: TRBJ1-1; CDR3 protein: CASSLTRGSTEAFF; CDR3 DNA: TGCGCCAGCAGCTTGACCAGGGGGAGCACTGAAGCTTTCTTT
D gene: .; V gene: TRBV3-1; clone size: .; J gene: TRBJ2-3; CDR3 protein: CASSQDQGRGTDTQYF; CDR3 DNA: TGTGCCAGCAGCCAAGATCAGGGTAGGGGCACAGATACGCAGTATTTT
D gene: .; V gene: TRBV27; clone size: .; J gene: TRBJ2-1; CDR3 protein: CASSLLNNEQFF; CDR3 DNA: TGTGCCAGCAGTTTACTCAACAATGAGCAGTTCTTC
D gene: TRBD2; V gene: TRBV9; clone size: .; J gene: TRBJ2-7; CDR3 protein: CASSVGGSSCEQYF; CDR3 DNA: TGTGCCAGCAGCGTAGGCGGGAGTAGCTGCGAGCAGTACTTC
D gene: TRBD2; V gene: TRBV12-3/TRBV12-4; clone size: few; J gene: TRBJ2-3; CDR3 protein: CASSLVGAGIYYTQYF; CDR3 DNA: TGTGCCAGCAGTTTGGTGGGAGCGGGGATCTATTATACGCAGTATTTT
D gene: TRBD2; V gene: TRBV19; clone size: .; J gene: TRBJ2-1; CDR3 protein: CASNAGGQETQFF; CDR3 DNA: TGTGCCAGTAATGCGGGAGGACAAGAGACCCAGTTCTTC
D gene: TRBD1; V gene: TRBV2; clone size: .; J gene: TRBJ1-2; CDR3 protein: CASSPEGGFNYGYTF; CDR3 DNA: TGTGCCAGCAGTCCTGAAGGGGGCTTTAACTATGGCTACACCTTC
D gene: TRBD2; V gene: TRBV9; clone size: few; J gene: TRBJ2-7; CDR3 protein: CASSVGEGDEQYF; CDR3 DNA: TGTGCCAGCAGCGTAGGGGAGGGCGACGAGCAGTACTTC
D gene: .; V gene: TRBV3-1; clone size: few; J gene: TRBJ2-3; CDR3 protein: CASSQDVRVRYF; CDR3 DNA: TGTGCCAGCAGCCAAGATGTCCGAGTACGGTATTTT
D gene: .; V gene: TRBV9; clone size: few; J gene: TRBJ2-6; CDR3 protein: CASSVGGTAGANVLTF; CDR3 DNA: TGTGCCAGCAGCGTAGGTGGGACTGCTGGGGCCAACGTCCTGACTTTC
D gene: .; V gene: TRBV10-3; clone size: few; J gene: TRBJ2-3; CDR3 protein: CAISNGTDAQYF; CDR3 DNA: TGTGCCATCAGTAATGGGACTGACGCGCAGTATTTT
D gene: .; V gene: TRBV6-1; clone size: many; J gene: TRBJ2-3; CDR3 protein: CASSVPTGLTDTQYF; CDR3 DNA: TGTGCCAGCAGTGTCCCGACAGGACTCACAGATACGCAGTATTTT
D gene: .; V gene: TRBV11-2; clone size: .; J gene: TRBJ2-5; CDR3 protein: CASSPQGPDEQYF; CDR3 DNA: TGTGCCAGCAGCCCTCAAGGGCCGGATGAGCAGTACTTC
D gene: TRBD2; V gene: TRBV9; clone size: .; J gene: TRBJ2-1; CDR3 protein: CASSPKAGVFGNEQFF; CDR3 DNA: TGTGCCAGCAGCCCCAAAGCGGGAGTTTTCGGCAATGAGCAGTTCTTC